This entry is about one T cell receptor (beta chain). Its antigen is unidentified. With about ten days of culture completed, CD4+ T cells were isolated. These data originate in a study of vaccination effects on CD4 cells after COVID-19. Study as a whole: Two-dose BNT162b2 or mRNA-1273 vaccination was given to participants.

Study-wide findings and caveats: Late post-vaccination, clones induced by infection and those induced by vaccine underwent marked clonal contraction. The study had few convalescent patients and no early post-infection timepoints.

The repertoire was sequenced with immunoSEQ multiplex PCR; TCRdb's copy has only in-frame clones and lacks some. The table lists around 27,000 clones, roughly 60% of them singletons, with roughly 10% in the top ten. Trimming removed 5 bases at V and 2 bases at J, with 21 bases between. This CDR3 is built from 17 residues. Germline values: CDR1 LNHDA, CDR2 SQIVND (reference sequence). The specimen comprised CD4+ T cells from PBMCs cultured without peptide, sampled before COVID-19 vaccination. This chain connects TRBV19 to TRBJ1-2, with a weak D call TRBD1 (5 bases). The TCR sequence derives from a human donor who received a COVID-19 vaccine. CDR3 sequence reads: CASSLGPGIIKNYGYTF. The CDR3 DNA sequence: TGTGCCAGTAGTTTGGGACCGGGGATCATAAAGAACTATGGCTACACCTTC.